This T cell receptor beta chain derives from a study of shared clonotypes between healthy human individuals. Concerning this clone itself: This could be a read error, since a much larger clone is one nucleotide away.

Clones were sequenced by immunoSEQ multiplex PCR, and TCRdb holds only the in-frame ones, with some missing. Among 600,000 to 800,000 clones listed, over 60% were seen once. CDR1 is SEHNR and CDR2 is FQNEAQ in the germline V gene (reference sequence). V dropped 2 bases and J dropped 4 bases, with 8 bases sitting between them. The CDR3 totals 13 residues. The sequence came from a woman in her 30s in good health. The chain employs TRBV7-9 and TRBJ1-2; tentative D call: TRBD1 (5 bases). Sequencing was performed on memory CD4+ T cells sorted from blood. Subset of the sample: CD45RA-negative fraction. Written as DNA, the CDR3 is TGTGCCAGCAGCTTAACAGGACCCTATGGCTACACCTTC. It is translated as CASSLTGPYGYTF.